These 20 T cell receptor beta chains originate from one sample sequenced in a study of T-cell reconstitution after alpha-beta-depleted transplantation in children. This sample's TCRbeta library carried unique molecular identifier barcodes. TCRdb fed the PCR reads into MiXCR, producing one record per CDR3 protein. The sample includes approximately 190,000 distinct CDR3 sequences, about 8.7% of them seen just once. The material sequenced was PBMCs, mostly from graft donor cells, taken 360 days after TCRalphabeta/CD19-depleted stem cell transplant. Every receptor here comes from a male patient between 2 and 15 years old who had a stem cell transplant for acute myeloid leukemia, so the T cells may come from the graft donor.

V gene TRBV20-1 combines with J gene TRBJ2-5; D is undetermined. The germline V gene has CDR1 DFQATT and CDR2 SNEGSKA (reference sequence). The CDR3 covers 13 residues. V dropped 0 bases and J dropped 2 bases, with 7 bases sitting between them. CDR3 DNA: TGCAGTGCTAGAGAAATGGGGCAAGAGACCCAGTACTTC. Protein product: CSAREMGQETQYF.

This clonotype was seen ten or more times. V is TRBV12-3 or TRBV12-4 and J is TRBJ1-2; a possible D gene is TRBD1 (5 bases). This CDR3 is built from 16 residues. Trimming removed 4 bases at V and 4 bases at J, with 19 bases between. As DNA, the CDR3 is TGTGCCAGCAGTTCCCAGTCAGGGCTTCTCGGCTATGGCTACACCTTC. Its translation is CASSSQSGLLGYGYTF.

There are many counts of this clonotype. The J gene is TRBJ2-7, the V gene TRBV7-3; D is ambiguous. Per germline, CDR1 SGHTA and CDR2 FQGTGA. The V gene lost 4 bases and the J gene lost 3 bases, with 10 bases spanning the gap. The CDR3 has 13 amino acids. The CDR3 sequence is CASSSKENYEQYF. The CDR3 coding sequence is TGTGCCAGCAGCTCTAAGGAGAACTACGAGCAGTACTTC.

The rearrangement uses TRBV15 and TRBJ2-3; 14 bases fit TRBD2. This CDR3 has 19 amino acids. The junction had 11 bases not matched to a gene; V was cut back by 5 bases and J by 1 base. Germline values: CDR1 LNHNV, CDR2 YYDKDF (reference sequence). The CDR3 DNA is TGTGCCACCAGCCAACGACCGGGACTAGCGGGAGCTGGCACAGATACGCAGTATTTT. Translating gives CATSQRPGLAGAGTDTQYF.

Many counts were recorded for this clonotype. The chain employs TRBV4-2 and TRBJ2-3, with 8 bases identical to TRBD1. This CDR3 has 16 residues. The germline V gene has CDR1 LGHNA and CDR2 YNFKEQ. V shed 4 bases, J shed 5 bases, and the junction held 11 bases outside the gene matches. CDR3 protein: CASSRGNGQGRDTQYF. DNA for the CDR3: TGTGCCAGCAGCCGAGGAAACGGACAGGGCCGAGATACGCAGTATTTT.

This clonotype was counted at least ten times. This chain links TRBV3-1 with TRBJ2-5, with D maybe TRBD1 (5 bases). The germline V and J ends were trimmed by 3 bases and 3 bases, with 11 bases remaining between them. Germline-derived CDR1 and CDR2 are LGHDT and YNNKEL (reference sequence). The CDR3 is made up of 14 amino acids. CDR3 coding DNA: TGTGCCAGCAGCCACTGGATAGGGGAAGAGACCCAGTACTTC. This gives the protein CASSHWIGEETQYF.

This clonotype was observed many times. The chain recombines TRBV20-1 with TRBJ1-6; a possible D gene is TRBD1 (5 bases). The CDR3 runs to 14 residues. In germline, CDR1 is DFQATT, CDR2 SNEGSKA (reference sequence). V dropped 3 bases and J dropped 7 bases, with 13 bases sitting between them. The CDR3 DNA reads as TGCAGTGCTAGCCTGGGGCCGGGGAATTCACCCCTCCACTTT. Protein sequence: CSASLGPGNSPLHF.

This clonotype was counted ten times or more. The chain's CDR3 is CASQGNTGELFF. CDR3 DNA sequence: TGTGCCAGCCAGGGGAACACCGGGGAGCTGTTTTTT. V gene TRBV6-5 combines with J gene TRBJ2-2; a possible D gene is TRBD1 (5 bases). V lost 8 bases and J lost 1, with 5 bases in between. This CDR3 is 12 amino acids long. Germline CDR1 is MNHEY and CDR2 is SVGAGI.

This clonotype was counted many times. The V gene is TRBV7-8, the J gene TRBJ2-3, with a weak D call TRBD2 (5 bases). CDR3 length: 19 residues. V was trimmed by 1 base and J by 1 base, leaving 21 bases between them. Germline V lookup: CDR1 SGHVS, CDR2 FQNEAQ. The CDR3, as DNA: TGTGCCAGCAGCTTAGTCCCTTTTAGCGAGCACAATTGCACAGATACGCAGTATTTT. This sequence encodes CASSLVPFSEHNCTDTQYF.

This clonotype was detected a few times. A read error may account for a junction end that differs from germline. The chain joins TRBV7-2 to TRBJ2-3, with D perhaps matching TRBD2 (5 bases). Germline V gene data show CDR1 as SGHTA and CDR2 as FQGNSA. The CDR3 has 13 amino acids. The CDR3 region has the DNA TGTGCCAGCAGCCTAGCCCCTTACGATACGCAGTATTTT. This gives the protein CASSLAPYDTQYF.

This clonotype was picked up a small number of times. This sequence joins TRBV7-2 and TRBJ2-5; TRBD2 matches 7 bases. CDR3 length: 14 residues. With V trimmed by 3 bases and J by 1 base, 2 bases remained unmatched. Germline CDR1 reads SGHTA; CDR2 reads FQGNSA. The CDR3 coding sequence is TGTGCCAGCAGCTTTGCGGGAGTCCAAGAGACCCAGTACTTC. As protein: CASSFAGVQETQYF.

This clonotype has more than one count but fewer than ten. The chain combines TRBV5-6 with TRBJ1-3; D gene uncertain. Germline CDR1 SGHDT, CDR2 YYEEEE. The V gene lost 0 bases and the J gene lost 4 bases, with 11 bases spanning the gap. The CDR3 loop spans 15 amino acids. The CDR3 coding sequence is TGTGCCAGCAGCTTGGAGGCCAACTCGGGAAACACCATATATTTT. This gives the protein CASSLEANSGNTIYF.

The chain recombines TRBV25-1 with TRBJ1-4; 9 bases line up with TRBD1. The junction had 3 bases not matched to a gene; V was cut back by 6 bases and J by 7 bases. This CDR3 spans 13 amino acids. Germline CDR1 and CDR2: MGHDK and SYGVNS. The CDR3 reads CASRSDRGEKLFF. In DNA form, the CDR3 reads TGTGCCAGCAGATCGGACAGGGGTGAAAAACTGTTTTTT.

This clonotype has a handful of counts. The chain couples TRBV12-3 or TRBV12-4 to TRBJ2-1; 7 nucleotides agree with TRBD2. Trimming took 5 bases from V and 0 from J; bases not matched to a gene: 13. CDR3 length equals 18 residues. CDR3 DNA: TGTGCCAGCAGTCCGCGGATCCGCGGGGGAAGCTCCTACAATGAGCAGTTCTTC. Encoded protein: CASSPRIRGGSSYNEQFF.

V and J are TRBV7-8 and TRBJ2-1, with 9 bases identical to TRBD2. The trim removed 6 bases at V and 6 bases at J, leaving 12 bases unmatched. The CDR3 loop spans 16 amino acids. CDR1 and CDR2 from the germline V gene are SGHVS and FQNEAQ. The CDR3 sequence is CASRPNPGLAPNEQFF. The CDR3 nucleotides are TGTGCCAGCAGACCAAATCCGGGACTAGCCCCCAATGAGCAGTTCTTC. Full variable domain (rest looked up from reference TRBV7-8 and TRBJ2-1): GAGVSQSPRYKVAKRGQDVALRCDPISGHVSLFWYQQALGQGPEFLTYFQNEAQLDKSGLPSDRFFAERPEGSVSTLKIQRTQQEDSAVYLCASRPNPGLAPNEQFFGPGTRLTVL.

As regards this clonotype: Compared with germline, one end of the junction differs, possibly owing to a read error. The V and J genes are TRBV7-7 and TRBJ2-2; no clear D. The CDR3 spans 13 residues. Per germline, CDR1 SSHAT and CDR2 FNYEAQ (reference sequence). The CDR3 DNA reads as TGTGCTAGCAGCTTAGCTGGGGCCGGGGAGCTGTTTTTT. It is translated as CASSLAGAGELFF. The complete variable domain, with remaining parts taken from reference TRBV7-7 and TRBJ2-2, reads GAGVSQSPRYKVTKRGQDVTLRCDPISSHATLYWYQQALGQGPEFLTYFNYEAQPDKSGLPSDRFSAERPEGSISTLTIQRTEQRDSAMYRCASSLAGAGELFFGEGSRLTVL.

The table lists this clonotype with a few counts. The J gene is TRBJ2-5, the V gene TRBV7-2, with 10 bases identical to TRBD1. Germline CDR1 is SGHTA and CDR2 is FQGNSA. The CDR3 extends over 17 amino acids. The V gene end was trimmed by 1 base and the J gene end by 5 bases; junction bases not matched to a gene: 10. The CDR3, as DNA: TGTGCCAGCAGCTTAGGGCCGGGACAGGGGTTTACGGAGACCCAGTACTTC. It codes for CASSLGPGQGFTETQYF.

The J gene is TRBJ1-2, the V gene TRBV27, with TRBD1 identical over 9 bases. Germline V gene sequence: CDR1 MNHEY, CDR2 SMNVEV (reference sequence). This CDR3 region has 14 residues. V was clipped by 6 bases and J by 8 bases; unmatched bases: 10. CDR3 in DNA: TGTGCCAGCAGCCCCCTGGACAGGGGATGGGGCTACACCTTC. It translates to CASSPLDRGWGYTF.

This clonotype has just a few counts. The chain couples TRBV3-1 to TRBJ2-2; 9 bases map to TRBD2. The ends lost 1 base at V and 3 bases at J; junction bases unmatched: 6. Germline V gives CDR1 LGHDT, CDR2 YNNKEL (reference sequence). The length of the CDR3 is 17 residues. The CDR3 is CASSQVISGSDTGELFF. DNA for the CDR3: TGTGCCAGCAGCCAAGTGATTAGCGGGAGTGACACCGGGGAGCTGTTTTTT.

This clonotype was seen a few times. The chain has TRBV7-6 and TRBJ2-3; D call uncertain. Between the trimmed V and J ends, which lost 5 bases and 6 bases, there was a span of 15 bases. The CDR3 is made up of 14 amino acids. Germline lookup yields CDR1 SGHVS and CDR2 FNYEAQ. The CDR3, as DNA: TGTGCCAGCAGCCATCCTACCGAACCCGATACGCAGTATTTT. It encodes CASSHPTEPDTQYF.